Listed here are 25 T cell receptor beta chains from one sample, sequenced in a study of blood T cell repertoires in COVID-19. TCRdb's table, derived via immunoSEQ multiplex PCR, lists solely in-frame clones and lacks some. The sample lists 250,000 or so clones; about 87% were seen once. The sample was peripheral blood. The receptors here all came from a woman aged 55-75 years with COVID-19, enrolled during active disease.

The chain employs TRBV4-3 and TRBJ2-2; D is undetermined. The ends were cut back, 1 base at V and 6 bases at J, with 9 bases in the middle. The CDR3 totals 14 residues. Germline V gene data show CDR1 as LGHNA and CDR2 as YSLEER. In nucleotides, the CDR3 is TGCGCCAGCAGCCAAGCAGAGACTGCCGGGGAGCTGTTTTTT. Its translation: CASSQAETAGELFF.

This clone was seen a few times. This chain links TRBV11-3 with TRBJ2-1; 10 bases map to TRBD2. In germline, CDR1 is SGHNT, CDR2 YENEEA. This CDR3 comprises 16 residues. Unmatched junction bases numbered 4, after V lost 0 bases and J lost 5 bases. In DNA, the CDR3 is TGTGCCAGCAGCTTAGACTCTAGCGGGAGACACAATGAGCAGTTCTTC. This codes for CASSLDSSGRHNEQFF.

The chain joins TRBV7-9 to TRBJ2-4; TRBD1 matches 7 bases. The trim removed 11 bases at V and 7 bases at J, leaving 8 bases unmatched. The CDR3 sequence is 12 residues long. Per the germline V gene, CDR1 is SEHNR and CDR2 is FQNEAQ (reference sequence). The CDR3, as DNA: TGTGCCGGAGACAGGGTGGGGAACATTCAGTACTTC. Its protein product is CAGDRVGNIQYF.

CDR3 bases: TGTGCCAGCAGCCCCACCCCGGGTTTCTATGAGCAGTTCTTC. It codes for CASSPTPGFYEQFF. The chain carries TRBV7-3 and TRBJ2-1; D is undetermined. V was clipped by 5 bases and J by 8 bases, with 16 bases between them. The CDR3 runs 14 residues. Germline CDR1 is SGHTA and CDR2 is FQGTGA. Full variable domain (missing parts from reference TRBV7-3 and TRBJ2-1): GAGVSQTPSNKVTEKGKYVELRCDPISGHTALYWYRQSLGQGPEFLIYFQGTGAADDSGLPNDRFFAVRPEGSVSTLKIQRTERGDSAVYLCASSPTPGFYEQFFGPGTRLTVL.

V usage is TRBV7-6 and J usage is TRBJ2-5, with D hard to call. The CDR3 length is 11 residues. Trimming took off 10 bases at V and 2 bases at J, with 8 bases between the two ends. Germline CDR1 is SGHVS and CDR2 is FNYEAQ. Written as DNA, the CDR3 is TGTGCCATATCCAGTCAAGAGACCCAGTACTTC. Translated, it gives CAISSQETQYF.

V and J are TRBV9 and TRBJ2-1, with 11 bases aligning to TRBD2. Germline CDR1 is SGDLS and CDR2 is YYNGEE. Trimming cost V 2 bases and J 5 bases; bases outside gene matches: 6. The CDR3 loop spans 16 amino acids. CDR3 sequence reads: CASSVSLAGGNNEQFF. The CDR3 DNA reads TGTGCCAGCAGCGTTTCCCTAGCGGGAGGTAACAATGAGCAGTTCTTC. Complete variable domain (other parts from reference TRBV9 and TRBJ2-1): DSGVTQTPKHLITATGQRVTLRCSPRSGDLSVYWYQQSLDQGLQFLIQYYNGEERAKGNILERFSAQQFPDLHSELNLSSLELGDSALYFCASSVSLAGGNNEQFFGPGTRLTVL.

V usage is TRBV5-4 and J usage is TRBJ2-3; weak D call: TRBD2 (6 bases). This CDR3 spans 16 amino acids. Deletions cut 0 bases from V and 0 bases from J, with 11 bases between. Germline V gene sequence: CDR1 SGHNT, CDR2 YYREEE (reference sequence). The DNA of the CDR3 is TGTGCCAGCAGCTTGGGACTAGTTACTAGCACAGATACGCAGTATTTT. Its protein is CASSLGLVTSTDTQYF.

This rearrangement joins TRBV19 to TRBJ1-5; possibly TRBD1 for D (6 bases). V was clipped by 5 bases and J by 0 bases, with 11 bases between them. Per the germline V gene, CDR1 is LNHDA and CDR2 is SQIVND (reference sequence). This CDR3 has 15 residues. The DNA of the CDR3 is TGTGCCAGTAGTTTGCCAGGGGATAGCAATCAGCCCCAGCATTTT. Residues: CASSLPGDSNQPQHF.

This clone was seen a handful of times. V is TRBV18 and J is TRBJ2-7, with 11 bases that match TRBD2. Germline V lookup: CDR1 KGHSH, CDR2 LQKENI. J gave up 5 bases and V 6 bases, and 6 bases lay outside the gene matches. CDR3 length equals 14 residues. The CDR3 reads CASSIAGGPNEQYF. CDR3 nucleotides: TGTGCCAGCTCCATAGCGGGAGGGCCGAACGAGCAGTACTTC.

This clone was counted a single time. The gene calls are TRBV28 and TRBJ1-4; D perhaps matches TRBD1 (6 bases). The V gene lost 3 bases and the J gene lost 3 bases, with 11 bases spanning the gap. The CDR3 covers 15 residues. Germline CDR1 is MDHEN and CDR2 is SYDVKM. The CDR3 spells CASSFLGGANEKLFF. The CDR3 bases are TGTGCCAGCAGTTTCCTAGGGGGAGCTAATGAAAAACTGTTTTTT.

This chain connects TRBV5-1 to TRBJ1-1; a weak D match, TRBD1 (5 bases). The CDR3 is made up of 16 amino acids. Trimming pared 0 bases from V and 2 bases from J, leaving 14 bases between. CDR1 and CDR2 from the germline V gene are SGHRS and YFSETQ. The CDR3 region has the DNA TGCGCCAGCAGCTTGGCCGGGGGAAGGGGAAACACTGAAGCTTTCTTT. This encodes CASSLAGGRGNTEAFF. Variable domain in full (rest from reference TRBV5-1 and TRBJ1-1): KAGVTQTPRYLIKTRGQQVTLSCSPISGHRSVSWYQQTPGQGLQFLFEYFSETQRNKGNFPGRFSGRQFSNSRSEMNVSTLELGDSALYLCASSLAGGRGNTEAFFGQGTRLTVV.

The chain links TRBV27 to TRBJ2-7, with D perhaps matching TRBD2 (5 bases). The CDR3 runs to 14 residues. V was pared by 0 bases and J by 3 bases, with 9 bases between. Germline loops: CDR1 MNHEY, CDR2 SMNVEV (reference sequence). Here the CDR3 DNA reads TGTGCCAGCAGTTTATCAGTCGGGAACTACGAGCAGTACTTC. Its protein is CASSLSVGNYEQYF.

The rearrangement joins TRBV24-1 to TRBJ1-5; D remains unclear. CDR1 and CDR2 from the germline V gene are KGHDR and SFDVKD. Trimming took off 4 bases at V and 6 bases at J, with 9 bases between the two ends. The CDR3 sequence is 13 residues long. CDR3 bases: TGTGCCACCAGTGAGTGGGCCGGTCAGCCCCAGCATTTT. It is translated as CATSEWAGQPQHF.

As for this clone: The same CDR3 is also encoded by other DNA sequences in this sample. The chain couples TRBV28 to TRBJ1-2, with 8 bases aligning to TRBD1. The V gene's germline CDR1 is MDHEN and CDR2 SYDVKM. The CDR3 spans 14 residues. V gave up 6 bases and J gave up 0 bases; unmatched junction bases: 3. Here the CDR3 reads CASSKQGANYGYTF. The CDR3 nucleotides read TGTGCCAGCAGCAAACAGGGGGCTAACTATGGCTACACCTTC.

This clone turned up a few times. V gene TRBV14 combines with J gene TRBJ2-1; TRBD2 agrees at 12 bases. J gave up 1 base and V 1 base, and 17 bases lay outside the gene matches. CDR1 is SGHDN and CDR2 is FVKESK in the germline V gene. CDR3 length equals 22 residues. The CDR3 spells CASSQVWSARRTSGISYNEQFF. The CDR3 DNA is TGTGCCAGCAGCCAAGTCTGGTCGGCGCGGAGGACTAGCGGGATTTCCTACAATGAGCAGTTCTTC.

The chain uses TRBV5-1 and TRBJ1-1, with D possibly TRBD1 on 6 matching bases. Trimming took off 1 base at V and 1 base at J, with 8 bases between the two ends. The germline CDR1 and CDR2 sequences are SGHRS and YFSETQ. CDR3 size: 14 residues. CDR3 nucleotides: TGCGCCAGCAGCTTGTCAGGGGCGAACACTGAAGCTTTCTTT. It encodes CASSLSGANTEAFF.

The gene calls are TRBV5-6 and TRBJ1-6; TRBD1 matches at 7 bases. Germline loops: CDR1 SGHDT, CDR2 YYEEEE. This CDR3 region has 16 residues. Trimming at V came to 1 base and at J to 4 bases, leaving 5 bases not matched to a gene. CDR3 bases: TGTGCCAGCAGCTTGACAGGGGTTGGTTATAATTCACCCCTCCACTTT. It specifies CASSLTGVGYNSPLHF.

The chain carries TRBV7-2 and TRBJ1-4; D uncertain. Germline V lookup: CDR1 SGHTA, CDR2 FQGNSA. The length of the CDR3 is 16 residues. V gave up 0 bases and J gave up 0 bases, with 8 bases separating them. The chain's CDR3 is CASSLAGDPTNEKLFF. For the CDR3, the DNA is TGTGCCAGCAGCTTAGCGGGAGACCCAACTAATGAAAAACTGTTTTTT.

J is TRBJ2-5 and V is TRBV10-3; a possible D gene is TRBD1 (5 bases). Germline V CDR1 and CDR2: ENHRY, SYGVKD. V was trimmed by 3 bases and J by 0 bases, leaving 11 bases between them. The CDR3 sequence is 15 residues long. CDR3 in amino acids: CAISDRAPYQETQYF. The CDR3 region has the DNA TGTGCCATCAGTGACAGGGCTCCTTACCAAGAGACCCAGTACTTC.

The chain has TRBV11-2 and TRBJ1-3; tentative D call: TRBD1 (5 bases). CDR1 and CDR2 (germline): SGHAT, FQNNGV. V lost 6 bases to trimming and J lost 4 bases, with 16 bases between them. The CDR3 runs to 15 residues. CDR3: CASSLTGSWGNTIYF. In DNA, the CDR3 is TGTGCCAGCAGTCTAACAGGCTCGTGGGGAAACACCATATATTTT.

This clone is a singleton in its sample. The chain carries TRBV30 and TRBJ2-1; 10 bases align to TRBD2. V was pared by 6 bases and J by 8 bases, with 7 bases of the junction left unmatched. The CDR3 extends over 13 amino acids. Germline CDR1 is GTSNPN and CDR2 is SVGIG (reference sequence). The CDR3 DNA sequence: TGTGCCTGTTTAGCGGGAGGACTATATGAGCAGTTCTTC. It encodes CACLAGGLYEQFF.

The chain uses TRBV13 and TRBJ1-2; D is unresolved. Trimming took 3 bases from V and 10 from J, leaving 15 bases between them. This CDR3 contains 13 residues. Per germline, CDR1 PRHDT and CDR2 FYEKMQ (reference sequence). The CDR3 DNA sequence: TGTGCCAGCAGCTTGGTCACCCCTTCCTACTACACCTTC. This sequence encodes CASSLVTPSYYTF.

V is TRBV6-6 and J is TRBJ1-1; D remains ambiguous. Trimming pared 6 bases from V and 1 base from J, leaving 12 bases between. Germline lookup yields CDR1 MNHNY and CDR2 SVGAGI (reference sequence). This CDR3 comprises 14 residues. CDR3 loop: CASSHAPGNTEAFF. The CDR3 DNA reads TGTGCCAGCAGCCATGCCCCGGGGAACACTGAAGCTTTCTTT.

This clone was seen a handful of times. The chain uses TRBV7-9 and TRBJ1-3, with D possibly matching TRBD1 (5 bases). The CDR3 sequence is 14 residues long. V was clipped by 5 bases and J by 0 bases, with 8 bases between them. Germline V lookup: CDR1 SEHNR, CDR2 FQNEAQ (reference sequence). CDR3 DNA: TGTGCCAGCAGCAACCAGGGCTCTGGAAACACCATATATTTT. This sequence encodes CASSNQGSGNTIYF. Looking up the rest from reference TRBV7-9 and TRBJ1-3 gives the full variable domain: DTGVSQNPRHKITKRGQNVTFRCDPISEHNRLYWYRQTLGQGPEFLTYFQNEAQLEKSRLLSDRFSAERPKGSFSTLEIQRTEQGDSAMYLCASSNQGSGNTIYFGEGSWLTVV.

J is TRBJ2-3 and V is TRBV10-3; D call uncertain. The germline V gene encodes CDR1 ENHRY and CDR2 SYGVKD. Trimming took 10 bases from V and 3 from J, leaving 8 bases between them. The CDR3 has 11 amino acids. CDR3 sequence: CATKRTDTQYF. In DNA, the CDR3 is TGTGCCACAAAGCGTACAGATACGCAGTATTTT.